The T cell receptor beta chain described here comes from a study of cytomegalovirus exposure and HLA in healthy donors. Whole-study results and caveats: When analyzed later, a missense DCLRE1C variant was found to be linked to TCR beta V- and J-gene trimming. TCR beta sequences reportedly predicted most subjects' HLA-A and HLA-B alleles accurately. Presence/absence analyses assumed roughly uniform sequencing depth across donors, which may not hold. As a later analysis showed, several of the most significant clusters appeared to be linked to common viral pathogens.

CDR3 size: 14 residues. CDR1 is SQVTM, CDR2 ANQGSEA, per germline. Germline trimming cut 5 bases from V and 7 bases from J; bases unmatched to any gene: 14. In the PCR, 60 Vbeta and 13 Jbeta primers were used. Only in-frame clones appear in the TCRdb table, and some are missing; sequencing was by immunoSEQ multiplex PCR. The sample has roughly 130,000 clones, about 76% seen once. To note about this clone: The antigen remains undetermined.

This sequence originates from a man between 18 and 29 years old in good health and CMV-seronegative. The rearrangement joins TRBV29-1 to TRBJ2-7, with 7 bases that match TRBD2. The sequenced material came from PBMCs. The DNA of the CDR3 is TGCAGCGTTTATGGACTAGTAGGGCTAGGAGAGCAGTACTTC. It encodes CSVYGLVGLGEQYF.